The clone carrying this TCR beta chain was seen only a few times. Its antigen remains unidentified. CDR1 is SGHKS and CDR2 is YYEKEE in the germline V gene (reference sequence). Losses at the gene ends were 3 bases for V and 8 bases for J; bases not matched to a gene: 7. CDR3 length: 13 residues. Building of the TCR beta libraries involved iRepertoire HTBI primers and Arm-PCR of CDR3 regions. Each CDR3 protein is one row after TCRdb ran MiXCR on the multiplex PCR reads. The sample records hundreds of thousands of distinct CDR3 sequences, around 19% being singletons. The sample originates from a study of regulatory T cells in long-lasting Graves disease. Findings of the study overall: Whereas new patients shared 1,000 or so public clonotypes, persistent patients shared more, at about 2,700. Persistent Graves' patients had lower TCR diversity than newly diagnosed ones.

Time point meaning: persistent/refractory GD, antithyroid drugs over 5 years with positive TRAb. The TCR library used RNA extracted from PBMCs. Under American Thyroid Association guidelines, Graves' disease was diagnosed. The chain uses TRBV5-5 and TRBJ1-2; TRBD1 matches 7 bases. This TCR came from a female donor with Graves disease. This specimen was peripheral blood mononuclear cells (PBMCs), taken when the disease was refractory, from a patient treated with antithyroid drugs. The CDR3 coding sequence is TGTGCCAGCAGCTCCCCAGGGGGTTACGGCTACACCTTC. It translates to CASSSPGGYGYTF.